Listed here are 28 T cell receptor beta chains from one sample, sequenced in a study of identical twins. TCRdb ran MiXCR on the 5' RACE reads and lists one entry per CDR3 protein. This sample has 600,000 to 700,000 distinct CDR3 sequences, with around 20% found just once. These same records also appear under a second study, on T cells expressing NK-cell markers.

The sequenced sample consisted of PBMCs. Receptors originate from a woman aged 18-29 years in good health.

In this sample, this clonotype turned up a few times. The gene calls are TRBV7-9 and TRBJ2-5; 7 bases fit TRBD2. V lost 5 bases and J lost 5; bases outside the gene matches: 11. Germline lookup yields CDR1 SEHNR and CDR2 FQNEAQ (reference sequence). This CDR3 comprises 15 residues. The CDR3 nucleotides read TGTGCCAGCAGCCCTGGGTGGGAGGGTCGCGAGACCCAGTACTTC. It yields the protein CASSPGWEGRETQYF.

There are a few counts of this clonotype. The rearrangement links TRBV12-3 or TRBV12-4 to TRBJ2-7, with D maybe TRBD2 (6 bases). This CDR3 region has 16 residues. The germline V and J ends were trimmed by 0 bases and 3 bases, with 15 bases remaining between them. In nucleotides, the CDR3 is TGTGCCAGCAGTTTAGCGGGGGACGCGCGGGGCTACGAGCAGTACTTC. Protein sequence: CASSLAGDARGYEQYF.

CDR3: CSSRERRGNEQFF. CDR3 DNA: TGCAGCTCGCGGGAGAGGAGAGGGAATGAGCAGTTCTTC. The chain links TRBV29-1 to TRBJ2-1; 7 bases line up with TRBD2. The CDR3 is 13 amino acids. The germline V gene encodes CDR1 SQVTM and CDR2 ANQGSEA. Trimming at V came to 8 bases and at J to 7 bases, leaving 11 bases not matched to a gene.

This clonotype was seen only a few times. The V gene is TRBV6-2 or TRBV6-3, the J gene TRBJ2-6, with TRBD2 as a possible D gene (6 bases). Germline CDR1 is MNHEY and CDR2 is SVGEGT. V was trimmed by 1 base and J by 3 bases, leaving 13 bases between them. The CDR3 has 17 residues. The CDR3 sequence is CASSYLRGIGGANVLTF. CDR3 nucleotide sequence: TGTGCCAGCAGTTACTTGCGCGGGATAGGTGGGGCCAACGTCCTGACTTTC.

J is TRBJ2-1 and V is TRBV20-1, with D possibly TRBD1 on 5 matching bases. Germline lookup yields CDR1 DFQATT and CDR2 SNEGSKA (reference sequence). The CDR3 spans 14 residues. Trimming took 4 bases from V and 2 from J, leaving 12 bases between them. This CDR3 reads CSATARDAYNEQFF. In DNA form, the CDR3 reads TGCAGTGCTACGGCCAGGGATGCCTACAATGAGCAGTTCTTC.

The sample holds a few counts of this clonotype. The chain couples TRBV5-1 to TRBJ2-3, with D maybe TRBD2 (5 bases). Germline V lookup: CDR1 SGHRS, CDR2 YFSETQ. V was pared by 4 bases and J by 6 bases, with 18 bases between. CDR3 length equals 15 residues. The CDR3 bases are TGCGCCAGCAGCCCAGGCGGCCTAGCTGGGGATACGCAGTATTTT. Its protein is CASSPGGLAGDTQYF.

The chain is built from TRBV7-2 and TRBJ2-7, with TRBD1 matching 8 bases. The CDR3 runs to 13 residues. Germline-derived CDR1 and CDR2 are SGHTA and FQGNSA. V dropped 5 bases and J dropped 11; count of bases not matched to a gene: 11. The CDR3 nucleotides are TGTGCCAGCAGCCAACCCGACAGGGGCGCTAAGTACTTC. Translated, it gives CASSQPDRGAKYF.

This clonotype has a handful of counts. The chain uses TRBV5-1 and TRBJ1-5; TRBD1 aligns across 9 bases. The CDR3 loop spans 15 amino acids. V gave up 0 bases and J gave up 5 bases; unmatched junction bases: 3. Germline CDR1 reads SGHRS; CDR2 reads YFSETQ. This chain's CDR3 is CASSLGQGGDQPQHF. The CDR3 DNA reads as TGCGCCAGCAGCTTGGGACAGGGGGGGGATCAGCCCCAGCATTTT.

This clonotype was picked up a small number of times. The genes are TRBV12-3 or TRBV12-4 and TRBJ2-1; D possibly corresponds to TRBD1 (5 bases). CDR3 length: 13 amino acids. The V gene lost 4 bases and the J gene lost 8 bases, with 12 bases spanning the gap. CDR3 bases: TGTGCCAGCAGTTCAGGGATAATGGATGAGCAGTTCTTC. Its protein is CASSSGIMDEQFF.

This clonotype was counted between two and nine times. This sequence joins TRBV5-1 and TRBJ2-1; 9 bases map to TRBD2. The CDR3 has 15 residues. V gave up 2 bases and J gave up 6 bases; unmatched junction bases: 6. Germline V lookup: CDR1 SGHRS, CDR2 YFSETQ. CDR3 sequence reads: CASSFGRGGLNEQFF. CDR3 sequence (DNA): TGCGCCAGCAGCTTCGGGCGGGGGGGCCTCAATGAGCAGTTCTTC.

This clonotype was counted only a few times. The J gene is TRBJ2-4, the V gene TRBV5-1; 10 bases are shared with TRBD1. Germline CDR1 SGHRS, CDR2 YFSETQ. The CDR3 sequence is 15 residues long. V trimming: 4 bases; J trimming: 11 bases; junction bases outside the gene matches: 12. The CDR3 region has the DNA TGCGCCAGCAGCCTCCAGGGACAGGGGCGTTTCGTTCAGTACTTC. Translated: CASSLQGQGRFVQYF.

In its sample, this clonotype was seen many times. This chain joins TRBV2 and TRBJ2-7; possibly TRBD1 or TRBD2 for D (5 bases each). Looked up from germline, CDR1 is SNHLY and CDR2 is FYNNEI. The CDR3 runs to 14 residues. V was pared by 7 bases and J by 2 bases, with 15 bases between. CDR3 loop: CASTEWDGTYEQYF. The DNA of the CDR3 is TGTGCCAGCACCGAATGGGACGGCACCTACGAGCAGTACTTC.

This clonotype was counted only a few times. V and J are TRBV7-3 and TRBJ2-3, with 10 nucleotides matching TRBD1. Germline values: CDR1 SGHTA, CDR2 FQGTGA. With V trimmed by 8 bases and J by 6 bases, 2 bases remained unmatched. CDR3 length: 12 residues. The CDR3 here is CASGTGVDTQYF. CDR3 sequence (DNA): TGTGCCAGCGGGACAGGGGTGGATACGCAGTATTTT. The full variable domain, rest sourced from reference TRBV7-3 and TRBJ2-3, is GAGVSQTPSNKVTEKGKYVELRCDPISGHTALYWYRQSLGQGPEFLIYFQGTGAADDSGLPNDRFFAVRPEGSVSTLKIQRTERGDSAVYLCASGTGVDTQYFGPGTRLTVL.

Only a few counts were recorded for this clonotype. The rearrangement joins TRBV5-1 to TRBJ2-1; 9 nucleotides align to TRBD2. Germline lookup yields CDR1 SGHRS and CDR2 YFSETQ. With V trimmed by 2 bases and J by 0 bases, 3 bases remained unmatched. CDR3 length equals 16 residues. The CDR3 loop is CASSFGSGSSYNEQFF. The CDR3, as DNA: TGCGCCAGCAGCTTCGGTAGCGGGAGCTCCTACAATGAGCAGTTCTTC.

The chain recombines TRBV27 with TRBJ2-1; maybe TRBD2 (6 bases). The germline CDR1 and CDR2 sequences are MNHEY and SMNVEV (reference sequence). Trimming left V 6 bases short and J 2 bases short, with 11 bases between. CDR3 length: 14 residues. The CDR3 loop reads CASSKGLTYNEQFF. CDR3 sequence (DNA): TGTGCCAGCAGCAAGGGACTGACCTACAATGAGCAGTTCTTC.

This clonotype has a handful of counts. The rearrangement uses TRBV4-3 and TRBJ2-7; TRBD2 agrees at 14 bases. Germline V gene data show CDR1 as LGHNA and CDR2 as YSLEER. V lost 2 bases, J lost 4 bases, and 1 base stayed unmatched. This CDR3 contains 15 residues. The CDR3 sequence: CASSQRTSGRYEQYF. As DNA, the CDR3 is TGCGCCAGCAGCCAACGGACTAGCGGGAGGTACGAGCAGTACTTC.

In this sample, this clonotype turned up many times. The genes are TRBV5-6 and TRBJ2-6; D is perhaps TRBD1 (5 bases). The CDR3 loop spans 16 amino acids. Germline V gives CDR1 SGHDT, CDR2 YYEEEE. Between the trimmed V and J ends, which lost 2 bases and 0 bases, there was a span of 9 bases. The CDR3 region has the DNA TGTGCCAGCAGCTTTCCGGACAACTCTGGGGCCAACGTCCTGACTTTC. It specifies CASSFPDNSGANVLTF.

This clonotype was detected a few times. The V gene is TRBV20-1, the J gene TRBJ2-3; 8 bases are shared with TRBD2. The J segment lost 6 bases and the V segment lost 1 base, leaving 12 bases of the junction unmatched. Germline-derived CDR1 and CDR2 are DFQATT and SNEGSKA (reference sequence). The CDR3 extends over 16 amino acids. The DNA of the CDR3 is TGCAGTGCTAGAGGCGCGGGAGCGGGGGCTACCGATACGCAGTATTTT. It specifies CSARGAGAGATDTQYF.

The rearrangement links TRBV7-8 to TRBJ2-5, with D unclear. The CDR3 covers 13 residues. The V gene lost 5 bases and the J gene lost 5 bases, with 12 bases spanning the gap. CDR1 SGHVS and CDR2 FQNEAQ come from the germline V gene. DNA of the CDR3: TGTGCCAGCAGCATGGCTCCCGGGGAGACCCAGTACTTC. Protein product: CASSMAPGETQYF.

This clonotype was counted between two and nine times. The CDR3 sequence is CASSLSGQVHEQYF. Written as DNA, the CDR3 is TGTGCCAGCAGTTTATCGGGACAGGTCCACGAGCAGTACTTC. The V gene is TRBV27, the J gene TRBJ2-7, with 8 nucleotides matching TRBD1. V lost 0 bases to trimming and J lost 5 bases; unmatched junction nucleotides: 3. The CDR3 length is 14 residues. Per germline, CDR1 MNHEY and CDR2 SMNVEV (reference sequence).

Points on this clonotype: A read error may explain this, as a much larger clone is one base away. This rearrangement joins TRBV20-1 to TRBJ1-1, with D perhaps TRBD1 (6 bases). V lost 6 bases and J lost 4, with 9 bases in between. The germline V gene has CDR1 DFQATT and CDR2 SNEGSKA (reference sequence). The CDR3 contains 11 residues. This chain's CDR3 is CSAKGGTEAFF. The CDR3 coding sequence is TGCAGTGCAAAAGGGGGCACTGAAGCTTTCTTT.

J is TRBJ1-5 and V is TRBV12-3 or TRBV12-4; D is uncertain. The ends were cut back, 6 bases at V and 8 bases at J, with 11 bases in the middle. This CDR3 spans 12 amino acids. This chain's CDR3 is CASRASWEPQHF. In DNA form, the CDR3 reads TGTGCCAGCAGGGCGTCTTGGGAGCCCCAGCATTTT.

V and J are TRBV3-1 and TRBJ2-1, with no clear D. The germline V gene encodes CDR1 LGHDT and CDR2 YNNKEL (reference sequence). The ends were cut back, 1 base at V and 8 bases at J, with 18 bases in the middle. The CDR3 is made up of 16 amino acids. DNA of the CDR3: TGTGCCAGCAGCCAAGTGGAAACCCACTGGGTGGATGAGCAGTTCTTC. Encoded protein: CASSQVETHWVDEQFF.

In its sample, this clonotype was seen many times. Its ends do not fully match the called genes, so a read error is possible. This chain links TRBV5-1 with TRBJ1-1, with D possibly matching TRBD1 (5 bases). The germline gives CDR1 SGHRS, CDR2 YFSETQ. The CDR3 extends over 13 amino acids. This chain's CDR3 is CASSAGTNTEAFF. CDR3 bases: TGTGCCAGCAGCGCCGGGACGAACACTGAAGCTTTCTTT. Full variable domain (rest looked up from reference TRBV5-1 and TRBJ1-1): KAGVTQTPRYLIKTRGQQVTLSCSPISGHRSVSWYQQTPGQGLQFLFEYFSETQRNKGNFPGRFSGRQFSNSRSEMNVSTLELGDSALYLCASSAGTNTEAFFGQGTRLTVV.

This clonotype has a handful of counts. V usage is TRBV7-2 and J usage is TRBJ2-7; no firm D call. Germline V gene sequence: CDR1 SGHTA, CDR2 FQGNSA. CDR3 length: 14 amino acids. V gave up 4 bases and J gave up 4 bases, with 14 bases separating them. The CDR3 bases are TGTGCCAGCAGCTCCGCGACGGGTAGTTACGAGCAGTACTTC. Translating it yields CASSSATGSYEQYF.

The chain employs TRBV20-1 and TRBJ2-7, with D uncertain. This CDR3 region has 14 residues. Trimming pared 2 bases from V and 1 base from J, leaving 12 bases between. CDR1 DFQATT and CDR2 SNEGSKA come from the germline V gene (reference sequence). CDR3 amino acids: CSARRLSASYEQYF. Here the CDR3 DNA reads TGCAGTGCTAGAAGGCTCTCGGCATCCTACGAGCAGTACTTC.

This chain links TRBV5-1 with TRBJ2-5; D is unclear. The V end lost 2 bases, the J end lost 2 bases, and 10 bases lay between the germline ends. The CDR3 totals 14 residues. Germline V CDR1 and CDR2: SGHRS, YFSETQ. CDR3 protein: CASSFDGPQETQYF. The CDR3 DNA sequence: TGCGCCAGCAGCTTCGACGGGCCACAAGAGACCCAGTACTTC. The entire variable domain, with the rest obtained from reference TRBV5-1 and TRBJ2-5, is as follows: KAGVTQTPRYLIKTRGQQVTLSCSPISGHRSVSWYQQTPGQGLQFLFEYFSETQRNKGNFPGRFSGRQFSNSRSEMNVSTLELGDSALYLCASSFDGPQETQYFGPGTRLLVL.

This clonotype was seen only a few times. The rearrangement links TRBV6-1 to TRBJ1-1, with D unresolved. V was clipped by 4 bases and J by 3 bases, with 12 bases between them. The CDR3 is made up of 14 amino acids. Germline-derived CDR1 and CDR2 are MNHNS and SASEGT. CDR3 protein: CASSVKGGYTEAFF. CDR3 bases: TGTGCCAGCAGTGTGAAGGGAGGGTACACTGAAGCTTTCTTT.